Listed below are T cell receptor beta chains from one sample, sequenced in a study of blood T cells in healthy people across ages. MiXCR, run by TCRdb on the 5' RACE reads, gives a single entry per CDR3 protein. The sample shows some 1,000,000 distinct CDR3 sequences, around 25% of them seen only once. Another study also made use of these data, one on T cells of mothers and their children.

The material sequenced was blood. All receptors come from a girl aged 2-9 years in good health. CDR3s include the opening cysteine and the closing phenylalanine or tryptophan.

V gene,CDR3 protein
TRBV6-1,CASWDRGSFLLANVLTF
TRBV7-2,CASSLALAGVHEQYF
TRBV29-1,CSIWVDTGELFF
TRBV6-5,CASRGLGQVEQFF
TRBV6-1,CASSRDYLDEQYF
TRBV12-5,CASGFEYQETQYF
TRBV7-2,CASSSGARTEAFF
TRBV20-1,CSARDPETQYF
TRBV9,CASSPQVGAFF
TRBV5-1,CASSLASQETQYF
TRBV12-3/TRBV12-4,CASSLRVAAGGETQYF
TRBV9,CASSGESGGDTDTQYF
TRBV7-2,CASSHNPGHPMNTEAFF
TRBV29-1,CSVEGDRDEQYF
TRBV27,CASGPSPENYGYTF
TRBV4-3,CASSHPMSGEQFF
TRBV2,CASSRDRPEAFF
TRBV7-9,CASSGTQPVEAKNIQYF
TRBV27,CASSSRAQGEQYF
TRBV20-1,CSGRTRTYEQYF
TRBV18,CASSPLGQAYQETQYF
TRBV6-5,CASSYTSGMNTEAFF
TRBV6-5,CASSYSGTREGDTQYF